Below are 5 T cell receptor beta chains sequenced from a single sample in a study of CD4 T cells in relation to SARS-CoV-2 and coronaviruses. Their recognized antigens are unknown. Before the COVID-19 pandemic, during about 2010-2019, CD4+ T cells were taken from unexposed donors. The cells were cultured for 10 days before CD4+ T cells were isolated. Sequencing was performed with immunoSEQ multiplex PCR; in TCRdb, only in-frame clones are kept and a portion is missing. This table holds some 21,000 clones, around 76% found once. The specimen was CD4+ T cells from PBMCs, cultured in vitro. The origin of the receptors is a human donor in good health.

The gene calls are TRBV19 and TRBJ1-5, with a weak D call TRBD1 (6 bases). Per the germline V gene, CDR1 is LNHDA and CDR2 is SQIVND (reference sequence). This CDR3 is 16 amino acids long. V lost 3 bases and J 3 bases, leaving 15 bases between the germline ends. The CDR3 DNA follows: TGTGCCAGTAGTATCCCGACAGGTTCGAACAATCAGCCCCAGCATTTT. It encodes CASSIPTGSNNQPQHF.

The rearrangement uses TRBV7-2 and TRBJ1-2; weak D call: TRBD1 (5 bases). Trimming took off 1 base at V and 4 bases at J, with 10 bases between the two ends. This CDR3 region has 14 residues. The V gene's germline CDR1 is SGHTA and CDR2 FQGNSA. The CDR3 spells CASSLGDRGYGYTF. In DNA, the CDR3 is TGTGCCAGCAGCTTAGGGGATAGGGGCTATGGCTACACCTTC.

V and J are TRBV11-2 and TRBJ2-3; a weak D match, TRBD1 (6 bases). The CDR3 loop spans 13 amino acids. V was trimmed by 5 bases and J by 7 bases, leaving 13 bases between them. From germline, CDR1 is SGHAT and CDR2 FQNNGV. This CDR3 reads CASSPGQGYTQYF. In nucleotides, the CDR3 is TGTGCCAGCAGCCCAGGGCAGGGGTATACGCAGTATTTT.

This clone was counted only a few times. The CDR3 sequence: CASRPTLRGLNTEAFF. In DNA form, the CDR3 reads TGTGCCAGCAGACCCACACTGAGGGGGTTGAACACTGAAGCTTTCTTT. The J gene is TRBJ1-1, the V gene TRBV13; maybe TRBD1 (6 bases). Germline CDR1 reads PRHDT; CDR2 reads FYEKMQ (reference sequence). V was cut by 6 bases and J by 0 bases, with 17 bases left in between. The CDR3 totals 16 residues. Supplemented by reference TRBV13 and TRBJ1-1, the full variable domain reads AAGVIQSPRHLIKEKRETATLKCYPIPRHDTVYWYQQGPGQDPQFLISFYEKMQSDKGSIPDRFSAQQFSDYHSELNMSSLELGDSALYFCASRPTLRGLNTEAFFGQGTRLTVV.

The rearrangement uses TRBV30 and TRBJ2-1; 9 positions match TRBD2. The length of the CDR3 is 16 residues. Germline CDR1 GTSNPN, CDR2 SVGIG (reference sequence). V trimming: 0 bases; J trimming: 8 bases; junction bases outside the gene matches: 11. The CDR3 DNA follows: TGTGCCTGGAGTGTAGCGTTTAGCGGGAGCGGGGATGAGCAGTTCTTC. Translated: CAWSVAFSGSGDEQFF.